These 31 T cell receptor beta chains share one sample of origin, sequenced in a study of cytomegalovirus exposure and HLA in healthy donors. The study ran its PCR with 60 Vbeta and 13 Jbeta primers. Only in-frame clones appear in the TCRdb table, and some are missing; sequencing was by immunoSEQ multiplex PCR. The sample holds 95,000 or so clones; around 70% are singletons and the top ten take roughly 15%. Sequencing was carried out using PBMCs. These receptors were taken from a woman in her 50s in good health and CMV-seropositive.

This rearrangement joins TRBV30 to TRBJ2-2; TRBD2 is a possible D gene (6 bases). Germline V gene data show CDR1 as GTSNPN and CDR2 as SVGIG (reference sequence). The CDR3 covers 13 residues. V was cut by 1 base and J by 6 bases, with 9 bases left in between. Here the CDR3 DNA reads TGTGCCTGGAGTGACGCGGGGCCCGGGGAGCTGTTTTTT. This translates into CAWSDAGPGELFF.

V and J are TRBV7-9 and TRBJ2-5, with 8 bases that match TRBD1. From germline, CDR1 is SEHNR and CDR2 FQNEAQ (reference sequence). The CDR3 length is 14 residues. V trimming: 6 bases; J trimming: 3 bases; junction bases outside the gene matches: 6. The CDR3 here is CASRRTGLEETQYF. CDR3 nucleotide sequence: TGTGCCAGCAGGCGGACAGGGCTTGAAGAGACCCAGTACTTC.

The chain is built from TRBV30 and TRBJ2-1, with 7 bases matching TRBD2. The CDR3 totals 17 residues. Trimming took 0 bases from V and 8 from J; bases not matched to a gene: 16. The germline CDR1 and CDR2 sequences are GTSNPN and SVGIG (reference sequence). The CDR3 nucleotides read TGTGCCTGGAGTGTCTCCGTTCGGACTAGTTTTTTAGATGAGCAGTTCTTC. It translates to CAWSVSVRTSFLDEQFF.

This chain uses TRBV19 with TRBJ2-2; 12 nucleotides line up with TRBD1. With V trimmed by 6 bases and J by 9 bases, 14 bases remained unmatched. The CDR3 contains 17 residues. Germline CDR1 LNHDA, CDR2 SQIVND (reference sequence). CDR3 in DNA: TGTGCCAGTAGAAGGGGCCCGGGACAGGGGGCTTTAAGGGAGCTGTTTTTT. It encodes CASRRGPGQGALRELFF.

The chain employs TRBV2 and TRBJ2-2; D gene uncertain. Between the trimmed V and J ends, which lost 3 bases and 2 bases, there was a span of 13 bases. CDR3 length: 16 residues. CDR1 and CDR2 (germline): SNHLY, FYNNEI. Written as DNA, the CDR3 is TGTGCCAGCAGTGATCAGGCATCCGAAAACACCGGGGAGCTGTTTTTT. This gives the protein CASSDQASENTGELFF. The entire variable domain, with the rest obtained from reference TRBV2 and TRBJ2-2, is as follows: EPEVTQTPSHQVTQMGQEVILRCVPISNHLYFYWYRQILGQKVEFLVSFYNNEISEKSEIFDDQFSVERPDGSNFTLKIRSTKLEDSAMYFCASSDQASENTGELFFGEGSRLTVL.

This clone was found once. The chain links TRBV4-1 to TRBJ2-7; 11 nucleotides match TRBD2. Trimming at V came to 5 bases and at J to 5 bases, leaving 8 bases not matched to a gene. This CDR3 is 15 amino acids long. The germline gives CDR1 MGHRA, CDR2 YSYEKL. DNA for the CDR3: TGCGCCAGCAGCTTCCGGACTAGCGGGCCCAACGAGCAGTACTTC. Its protein is CASSFRTSGPNEQYF.

The gene calls are TRBV28 and TRBJ2-1, with D hard to call. The CDR3 is 11 amino acids. Trimming shortened V by 3 bases and J by 12 bases, and 9 bases separated the two germline ends. The germline V gene encodes CDR1 MDHEN and CDR2 SYDVKM. In DNA, the CDR3 is TGTGCCAGCAGTTTTAGTCGGGTGCAGTTCTTC. It yields the protein CASSFSRVQFF.

The rearrangement links TRBV28 to TRBJ2-5; 10 bases agree with TRBD2. Germline CDR1 and CDR2: MDHEN and SYDVKM. This CDR3 spans 14 amino acids. V lost 7 bases, J lost 2 bases, and 4 bases stayed unmatched. CDR3 in amino acids: CASIATSGQETQYF. The CDR3 coding sequence is TGTGCCAGCATCGCGACTAGCGGGCAAGAGACCCAGTACTTC.

V usage is TRBV5-6 and J usage is TRBJ1-2; 12 bases fit TRBD1. The CDR3 has 14 amino acids. J lost 4 bases, V lost 4 bases, and 2 bases had no gene match. The germline CDR1 and CDR2 sequences are SGHDT and YYEEEE. Here the CDR3 DNA reads TGTGCCAGCAGCGGGACAGGGGGCGCCTATGGCTACACCTTC. Protein sequence: CASSGTGGAYGYTF.

The rearrangement uses TRBV7-9 and TRBJ1-5; TRBD1 agrees at 7 bases. Per the germline V gene, CDR1 is SEHNR and CDR2 is FQNEAQ (reference sequence). Trimming took 1 base from V and 7 from J; bases not matched to a gene: 4. The CDR3 loop spans 14 amino acids. DNA for the CDR3: TGTGCCAGCAGCTTAGGGGACAGCCGGCAGCCCCAGCATTTT. This gives the protein CASSLGDSRQPQHF.

The rearrangement links TRBV30 to TRBJ1-5; TRBD1 matches at 12 bases. V trimming: 2 bases; J trimming: 8 bases; junction bases outside the gene matches: 10. The CDR3 extends over 16 amino acids. Germline CDR1 and CDR2: GTSNPN and SVGIG (reference sequence). CDR3 in DNA: TGTGCCTGGAGTTATCTCGGGACAGGGGGCGGGGAGCCCCAGCATTTT. It codes for CAWSYLGTGGGEPQHF.

The chain uses TRBV5-4 and TRBJ2-2; 9 bases align to TRBD1. Germline-derived CDR1 and CDR2 are SGHNT and YYREEE (reference sequence). Trimming removed 2 bases from V and 6 bases from J; junction bases left unmatched: 5. This CDR3 has 15 residues. The CDR3 nucleotides read TGTGCCAGCAGCTTAGGGACAGGGTTGTCCGGGGAGCTGTTTTTT. Its translation: CASSLGTGLSGELFF.

This clone was observed a few times. The chain has TRBV28 and TRBJ1-6; no clear D. Germline CDR1 reads MDHEN; CDR2 reads SYDVKM. The CDR3 is 12 residues long. The germline V and J ends were trimmed by 2 bases and 7 bases, with 3 bases remaining between them. The CDR3 nucleotides are TGTGCCAGCAGTTTACAGAATTCACCCCTCCACTTT. Its protein is CASSLQNSPLHF.

V is TRBV6-5 and J is TRBJ1-5, with D tentatively TRBD1 (6 bases). The CDR3 is made up of 13 amino acids. Trimming cost V 5 bases and J 3 bases, with 8 bases left between them. Germline lookup yields CDR1 MNHEY and CDR2 SVGAGI. CDR3 sequence reads: CASSRQDNQPQHF. The CDR3 DNA reads TGTGCCAGCAGTCGACAGGACAATCAGCCCCAGCATTTT.

In DNA, the CDR3 is TGTGCCAGCTCACCACGACTGGACAATGAGCAGTTCTTC. This gives the protein CASSPRLDNEQFF. V and J are TRBV18 and TRBJ2-1; D is unclear. Deletions cut 1 base from V and 5 bases from J, with 6 bases between. Germline values: CDR1 KGHSH, CDR2 LQKENI. This CDR3 is built from 13 residues. The full variable domain, with the rest looked up from reference TRBV18 and TRBJ2-1, is NAGVMQNPRHLVRRRGQEARLRCSPMKGHSHVYWYRQLPEEGLKFMVYLQKENIIDESGMPKERFSAEFPKEGPSILRIQQVVRGDSAAYFCASSPRLDNEQFFGPGTRLTVL.

As regards this clone: A read error is the likely source, as a far larger clone sits one nucleotide away. V usage is TRBV25-1 and J usage is TRBJ1-1; D is perhaps TRBD1 (6 bases). This CDR3 has 12 residues. The V gene lost 6 bases and the J gene lost 5 bases, with 10 bases spanning the gap. Per germline, CDR1 MGHDK and CDR2 SYGVNS. The CDR3 DNA reads as TGTGCCAGCAGGCCAAGGGGGACTGAAGCTTTCTTT. Translation: CASRPRGTEAFF.

The genes are TRBV4-1 and TRBJ2-7, with 8 bases lining up with TRBD1. CDR3 length: 17 amino acids. Germline V lookup: CDR1 MGHRA, CDR2 YSYEKL. The V and J ends lost 6 bases and 2 bases, in that order; junction bases with no gene match: 15. The CDR3 here is CASSPGTSRGRTYEQYF. In nucleotides, the CDR3 is TGCGCCAGCAGTCCAGGAACTTCCAGGGGGCGAACCTACGAGCAGTACTTC.

The chain couples TRBV9 to TRBJ2-3; the D is unclear. V gave up 0 bases and J gave up 0 bases, with 5 bases separating them. This CDR3 has 14 amino acids. The germline V gene has CDR1 SGDLS and CDR2 YYNGEE. The CDR3 loop reads CASSVDGSTDTQYF. CDR3 coding DNA: TGTGCCAGCAGCGTAGACGGGAGCACAGATACGCAGTATTTT.

This clone turned up a few times. The chain employs TRBV18 and TRBJ1-4, with TRBD1 matching 7 bases. V shed 6 bases, J shed 6 bases, and the junction held 4 bases outside the gene matches. This CDR3 region has 13 residues. Germline CDR1 and CDR2: KGHSH and LQKENI. The CDR3, as DNA: TGTGCCAGCTCGCAGGGGGTGGATGAAAAACTGTTTTTT. Protein product: CASSQGVDEKLFF. Drawing the rest from reference TRBV18 and TRBJ1-4, the complete variable domain is NAGVMQNPRHLVRRRGQEARLRCSPMKGHSHVYWYRQLPEEGLKFMVYLQKENIIDESGMPKERFSAEFPKEGPSILRIQQVVRGDSAAYFCASSQGVDEKLFFGSGTQLSVL.

This clone appeared a few times. This chain uses TRBV5-4 with TRBJ1-4; TRBD1 aligns across 8 bases. J was trimmed by 4 bases and V by 1 base; bases with no gene match: 9. CDR3 size: 17 residues. CDR1 SGHNT and CDR2 YYREEE come from the germline V gene (reference sequence). DNA of the CDR3: TGTGCCAGCAGCTTGCGGCTTGGACAGGGTAATAATGAAAAACTGTTTTTT. This sequence encodes CASSLRLGQGNNEKLFF.

The chain links TRBV21-1 to TRBJ2-7; the D call of TRBD2 is as the table states it, not checked on the DNA. TRBV21-1 is designated a pseudogene. The CDR3 sequence is 12 residues long. CDR3 sequence: CASSTKLYEQYF. CDR3 bases: TGTGCCAGCAGCACAAAGCTTTACGAGCAGTACTTC.

CDR3 nucleotides: TGTGCCAGCTCCAACTCCCATACGGTTAACACTGAAGCTTTCTTT. It specifies CASSNSHTVNTEAFF. V is TRBV18 and J is TRBJ1-1; D not resolved. This CDR3 has 15 residues. The V end was cut by 6 bases, the J end by 2 bases, with 16 bases between. From germline, CDR1 is KGHSH and CDR2 LQKENI.

The chain employs TRBV5-1 and TRBJ2-5; unclear D gene. Trimming pared 0 bases from V and 2 bases from J, leaving 8 bases between. This CDR3 contains 14 residues. In germline, CDR1 is SGHRS, CDR2 YFSETQ. Here the CDR3 reads CASSLVTLQETQYF. CDR3 nucleotides: TGCGCCAGCAGCTTGGTGACTTTACAAGAGACCCAGTACTTC.

Worth noting for this clone: Other DNA sequences within the sample encode an identical CDR3. This rearrangement joins TRBV6-6 to TRBJ2-1; D ambiguous. There are 14 residues in the CDR3. The V end lost 4 bases, the J end lost 2 bases, and 9 bases lay between the germline ends. Germline CDR1 is MNHNY and CDR2 is SVGAGI (reference sequence). The CDR3 loop is CASSLSGTYNEQFF. The DNA for the CDR3 is TGTGCCAGCAGTTTGTCGGGTACCTACAATGAGCAGTTCTTC.

The chain has TRBV28 and TRBJ2-7; D is unclear. The CDR3 contains 12 residues. V was cut by 2 bases and J by 3 bases, with 5 bases left in between. The germline V gene encodes CDR1 MDHEN and CDR2 SYDVKM. CDR3 amino acids: CASSLADYEQYF. Written as DNA, the CDR3 is TGTGCCAGCAGTTTAGCGGACTACGAGCAGTACTTC. The full variable domain, its missing parts supplied by reference TRBV28 and TRBJ2-7, is DVKVTQSSRYLVKRTGEKVFLECVQDMDHENMFWYRQDPGLGLRLIYFSYDVKMKEKGDIPEGYSVSREKKERFSLILESASTNQTSMYLCASSLADYEQYFGPGTRLTVT.

This chain uses TRBV28 with TRBJ2-7; D perhaps matches TRBD2 (5 bases). The ends were cut back, 5 bases at V and 1 base at J, with 18 bases in the middle. This CDR3 comprises 16 residues. The germline CDR1 and CDR2 sequences are MDHEN and SYDVKM. The CDR3 spells CASSPLDLAESYEQYF. The DNA of the CDR3 is TGTGCCAGCAGTCCCCTGGACCTAGCTGAGTCCTACGAGCAGTACTTC.

V is TRBV4-1 and J is TRBJ2-7, with 8 nucleotides matching TRBD2. The V gene's germline CDR1 is MGHRA and CDR2 YSYEKL. V lost 2 bases to trimming and J lost 4 bases; unmatched junction nucleotides: 16. The CDR3 has 18 amino acids. The CDR3 bases are TGCGCCAGCAGCCAACTAAGGCCGGGACTAGTGTCGGGTTACGAGCAGTACTTC. Protein product: CASSQLRPGLVSGYEQYF.

The J gene is TRBJ2-7, the V gene TRBV5-1, with TRBD2 matching over 7 bases. Trimming removed 0 bases from V and 3 bases from J; junction bases left unmatched: 3. Germline V gene sequence: CDR1 SGHRS, CDR2 YFSETQ. The CDR3 sequence is 14 residues long. CDR3 sequence reads: CASSLELASYEQYF. CDR3 bases: TGCGCCAGCAGCTTGGAACTAGCGAGCTACGAGCAGTACTTC.

This chain uses TRBV4-3 with TRBJ1-4; D might be TRBD1 (5 bases). CDR1 is LGHNA, CDR2 YSLEER, per germline. This CDR3 has 16 residues. Deletions cut 4 bases from V and 3 bases from J, with 15 bases between. The CDR3 loop is CASSPAGPGSNEKLFF. The CDR3 region has the DNA TGCGCCAGCAGCCCTGCAGGTCCAGGGTCTAATGAAAAACTGTTTTTT.

V is TRBV7-9 and J is TRBJ2-2; D is unresolved. This CDR3 comprises 13 residues. Between the trimmed V and J ends, which lost 7 bases and 1 base, there was a span of 7 bases. Germline CDR1 is SEHNR and CDR2 is FQNEAQ (reference sequence). CDR3 in amino acids: CASKSLNTGELFF. DNA for the CDR3: TGTGCCAGCAAGTCACTGAACACCGGGGAGCTGTTTTTT.

This clone has just a few counts. The chain combines TRBV9 with TRBJ2-7; 7 bases fit TRBD1. Germline V gene sequence: CDR1 SGDLS, CDR2 YYNGEE. The trim removed 4 bases at V and 6 bases at J, leaving 4 bases unmatched. This CDR3 spans 12 amino acids. CDR3 coding DNA: TGTGCCAGCAGCAACTCAGGGGGCGAGCAGTACTTC. Protein: CASSNSGGEQYF.